The T cell receptor beta chain under discussion was sequenced for a study of T cell responses to AZD1222 COVID-19 vaccine. About this clone: Its antigen remains unidentified.

CDR3 length: 15 amino acids. Germline CDR1 is LNHDA and CDR2 is SQIVND (reference sequence). Trimming pared 3 bases from V and 1 base from J, leaving 9 bases between. Study results and limitations: As reported, nearly half of all spike-specific TCRs target variant regions that are unmutated.

Using immunoSEQ multiplex PCR, the repertoire was profiled, and TCRdb retains in-frame clones only, with some absent. The sample lists tens of thousands of clones; roughly nine tenths were seen once. Specimen: peripheral blood, collected on day 0 of AZD1222 vaccination. The TCR originated in an adult in good health. V is TRBV19 and J is TRBJ2-2, with no clear D. The CDR3 sequence: CASSMILLNTGELFF. CDR3 nucleotide sequence: TGTGCCAGTAGTATGATTTTGCTGAACACCGGGGAGCTGTTTTTT.